This T cell receptor (beta chain) came from a study of human T cells and chemical hapten exposure. TCRdb processed the RACE reads anew with MiXCR; each CDR3 protein has one entry. This sample has roughly 200,000 distinct CDR3 sequences; about a fifth occur once, and the top ten carry roughly 6.7%. Stated time point: patch test 1, 2 weeks after DPC sensitization. Treatment reported: therapeutic diphenylcyclopropenone sensitization with weekly scalp DPC. Germline V gives CDR1 DFQATT, CDR2 SNEGSKA (reference sequence). The CDR3 has 12 amino acids. The specimen was whole blood, collected in connection with sensitization to the hapten diphenylcyclopropenone (DPC). The chain joins TRBV20-1 to TRBJ1-5; TRBD1 is a possible D gene (6 bases). This TCR was recovered from a woman aged 45-59 years with alopecia areata. Some clones in this sample may be carry-over from other donors' samples. The CDR3 nucleotides are TGCAGCGGAGCCACAGGGAATCAGCCCCAGCATTTT. The encoded protein is CSGATGNQPQHF.